This entry features one T cell receptor beta chain sequence. The antigen is undetermined. This record belongs to a study of monozygotic twins with inflammatory bowel disease. Germline V gives CDR1 DFQATT, CDR2 SNEGSKA (reference sequence). This CDR3 is built from 13 residues. One entry per CDR3 protein, without DNA, is what TCRdb gives after re-calling the 5' RACE reads. The record lists a few hundred thousand distinct CDR3 sequences, of which the ten most abundant hold roughly 1.7%. Regarding the study as a whole: Especially where disease activity was present, IBD patients had fewer clonotypes in common with others than healthy twins did. Inverse Simpson values showed less TCRbeta diversity in IBD patients than in their healthy co-twins.

The source of this sequence is a human donor with ulcerative colitis or Crohn's disease, or a healthy co-twin of an affected twin (not recorded which). The sequenced sample was blood. The V and J genes are TRBV20-1 and TRBJ1-6; the TCRdb call, TRBD1, lacks DNA for checking. CDR3 protein: CSAGTLYNSPLHF.